A single count supports the clone carrying this T cell receptor (beta chain). These data originate in a study of T cell changes during pregnancy in multiple sclerosis. The CDR3 contains 12 residues. V lost 5 bases, J lost 3 bases, and 11 bases lay in between. Germline V gene data show CDR1 as GTSNPN and CDR2 as SVGIG (reference sequence). The protocol was immunoSEQ multiplex PCR, while the TCRdb copy is restricted to in-frame clones and leaves out a portion. In the table there are 25,000 to 30,000 clones, 85% to 90% of which are singletons. This rearrangement joins TRBV30 to TRBJ2-7, with D perhaps TRBD1 (6 bases). The sequencing used CD8+ T cells from peripheral blood mononuclear cells, collected after pregnancy. The TCR originated in a female donor with multiple sclerosis, enrolled in a pregnancy study. The CDR3: CAWGDIDYEQYF. Written as DNA, the CDR3 is TGTGCCTGGGGGGACATAGACTACGAGCAGTACTTC.